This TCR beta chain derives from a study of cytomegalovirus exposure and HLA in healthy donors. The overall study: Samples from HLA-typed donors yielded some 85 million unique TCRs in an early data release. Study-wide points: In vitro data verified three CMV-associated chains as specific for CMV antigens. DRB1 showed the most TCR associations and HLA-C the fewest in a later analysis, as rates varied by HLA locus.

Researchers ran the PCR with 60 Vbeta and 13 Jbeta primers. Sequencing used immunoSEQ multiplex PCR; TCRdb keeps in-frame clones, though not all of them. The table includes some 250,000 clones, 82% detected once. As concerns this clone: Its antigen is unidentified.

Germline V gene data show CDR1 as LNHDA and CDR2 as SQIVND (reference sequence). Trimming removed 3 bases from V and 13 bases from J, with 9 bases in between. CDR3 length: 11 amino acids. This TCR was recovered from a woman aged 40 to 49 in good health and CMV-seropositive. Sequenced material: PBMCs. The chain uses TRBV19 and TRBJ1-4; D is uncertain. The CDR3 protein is CASSISVRLFF. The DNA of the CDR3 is TGTGCCAGTAGTATTTCGGTCCGACTGTTTTTT.